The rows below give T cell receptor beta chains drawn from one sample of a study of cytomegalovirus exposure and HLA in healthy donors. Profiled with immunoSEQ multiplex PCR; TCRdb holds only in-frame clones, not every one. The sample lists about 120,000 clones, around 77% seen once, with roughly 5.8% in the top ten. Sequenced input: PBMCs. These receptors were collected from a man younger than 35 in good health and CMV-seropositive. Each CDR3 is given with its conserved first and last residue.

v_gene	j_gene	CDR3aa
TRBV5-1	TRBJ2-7	CASSLAPGTGSYEQYF
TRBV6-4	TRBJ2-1	CASSENSIVPRYNEQFF
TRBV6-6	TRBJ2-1	CASSSNRGGTYNEQFF
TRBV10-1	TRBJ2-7	CASSERTAHEQYF
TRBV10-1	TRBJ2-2	CASSAMVTGELFF
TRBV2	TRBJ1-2	CASSDGGFLYGYTF
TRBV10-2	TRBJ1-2	CASSDESIRYGYTF
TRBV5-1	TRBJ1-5	CASSFSPGEPQHF
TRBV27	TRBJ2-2	CASSVTGTGELFF
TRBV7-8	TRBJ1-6	CASSLELNSPLHF
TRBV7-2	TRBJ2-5	CASSKALSETQYF
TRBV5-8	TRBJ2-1	CASSLSAGASYNEQFF
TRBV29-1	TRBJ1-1	CSVRGAFF
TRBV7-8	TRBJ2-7	CASILSPGLAYEQYF
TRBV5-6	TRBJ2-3	CASSLLTSGGTDTQYF
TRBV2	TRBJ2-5	CANLNRNRGEETQYF
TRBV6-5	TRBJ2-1	CASSYRDYNEQFF
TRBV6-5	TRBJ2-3	CASRAGRSTDTQYF
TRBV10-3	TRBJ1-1	CATSTGTGRTNTEAFF
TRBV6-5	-	CASKPSGNSHEQYF
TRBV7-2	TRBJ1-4	CASARDRDATNEKLFF
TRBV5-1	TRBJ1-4	CASSSTPGEKNEKLFF
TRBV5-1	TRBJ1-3	CASSLEGNPGPGNTIYF
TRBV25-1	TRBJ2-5	CAGSASALDSGIWETQYF
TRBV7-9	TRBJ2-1	CASSSSTGVDEQFF
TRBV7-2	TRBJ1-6	CASSLASGHYNSPLHF